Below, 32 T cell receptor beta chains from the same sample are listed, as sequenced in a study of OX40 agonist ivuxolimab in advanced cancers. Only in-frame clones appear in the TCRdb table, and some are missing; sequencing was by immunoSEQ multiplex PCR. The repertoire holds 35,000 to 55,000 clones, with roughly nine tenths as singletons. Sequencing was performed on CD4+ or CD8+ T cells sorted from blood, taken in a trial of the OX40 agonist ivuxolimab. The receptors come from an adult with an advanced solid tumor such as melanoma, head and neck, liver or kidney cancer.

In DNA form, the CDR3 reads TGTGCCAGCAGTACCGGGACTAAGGTCGTTGAGCAGTTCTTC. Protein product: CASSTGTKVVEQFF. V is TRBV6-6 and J is TRBJ2-1; 7 bases are shared with TRBD2. Trimming cost V 5 bases and J 9 bases; bases outside gene matches: 10. The CDR3 sequence is 14 residues long. Germline CDR1 is MNHNY and CDR2 is SVGAGI (reference sequence).

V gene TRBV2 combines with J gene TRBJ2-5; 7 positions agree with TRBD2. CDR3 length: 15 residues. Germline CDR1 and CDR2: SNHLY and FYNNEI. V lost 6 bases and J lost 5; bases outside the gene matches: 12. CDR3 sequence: CASRPSGLDGETQYF. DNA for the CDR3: TGTGCCAGCAGGCCAAGTGGACTAGACGGCGAGACCCAGTACTTC.

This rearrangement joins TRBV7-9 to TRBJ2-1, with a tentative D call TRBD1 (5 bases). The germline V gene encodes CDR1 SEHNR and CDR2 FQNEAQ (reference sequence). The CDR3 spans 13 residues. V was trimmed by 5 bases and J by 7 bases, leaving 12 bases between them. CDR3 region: CASSITGVNEQFF. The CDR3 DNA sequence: TGTGCCAGCAGCATAACAGGTGTAAATGAGCAGTTCTTC. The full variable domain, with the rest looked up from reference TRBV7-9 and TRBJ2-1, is DTGVSQNPRHKITKRGQNVTFRCDPISEHNRLYWYRQTLGQGPEFLTYFQNEAQLEKSRLLSDRFSAERPKGSFSTLEIQRTEQGDSAMYLCASSITGVNEQFFGPGTRLTVL.

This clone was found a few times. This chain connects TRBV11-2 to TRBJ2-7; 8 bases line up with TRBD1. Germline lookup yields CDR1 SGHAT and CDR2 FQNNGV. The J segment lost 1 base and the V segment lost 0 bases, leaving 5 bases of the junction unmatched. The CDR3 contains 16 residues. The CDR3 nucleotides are TGTGCCAGCAGCTTAGATGAGCACAGGGGGTCCTACGAGCAGTACTTC. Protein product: CASSLDEHRGSYEQYF.

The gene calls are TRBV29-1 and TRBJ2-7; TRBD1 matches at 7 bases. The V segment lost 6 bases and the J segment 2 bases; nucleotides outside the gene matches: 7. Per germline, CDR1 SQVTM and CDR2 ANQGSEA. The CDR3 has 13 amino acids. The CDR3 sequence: CSVVQGNPYEQYF. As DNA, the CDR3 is TGCAGCGTGGTACAGGGGAACCCCTACGAGCAGTACTTC.

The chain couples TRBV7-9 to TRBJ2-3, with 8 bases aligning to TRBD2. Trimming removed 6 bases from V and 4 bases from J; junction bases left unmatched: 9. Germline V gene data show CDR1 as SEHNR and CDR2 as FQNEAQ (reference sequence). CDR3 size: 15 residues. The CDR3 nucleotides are TGTGCCAGCAGAGGACGGGGAGCGGGGGCAGATACGCAGTATTTT. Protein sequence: CASRGRGAGADTQYF.

CDR3 DNA sequence: TGTGCCAGCAGTGAAATTATCCAGGGGGAGGGCACAGATACGCAGTATTTT. Amino acid sequence: CASSEIIQGEGTDTQYF. The V call is TRBV6-1, the J call TRBJ2-3; the D gene is possibly TRBD1 (7 bases). The CDR3 consists of 17 residues. Trimming removed 2 bases from V and 1 base from J, with 16 bases in between. CDR1 is MNHNS, CDR2 SASEGT, per germline.

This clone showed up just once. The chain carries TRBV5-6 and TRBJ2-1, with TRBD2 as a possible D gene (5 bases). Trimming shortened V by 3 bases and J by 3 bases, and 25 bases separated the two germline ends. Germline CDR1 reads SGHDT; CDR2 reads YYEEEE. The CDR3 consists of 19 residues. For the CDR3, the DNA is TGTGCCAGCAGCTCCCTCGGACTGCCTGGGAAGGAGGTCTACAATGAGCAGTTCTTC. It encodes CASSSLGLPGKEVYNEQFF.

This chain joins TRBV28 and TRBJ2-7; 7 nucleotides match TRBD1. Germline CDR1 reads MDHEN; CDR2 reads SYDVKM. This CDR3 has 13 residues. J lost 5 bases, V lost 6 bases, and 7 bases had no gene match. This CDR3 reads CASSLDRVNEQYF. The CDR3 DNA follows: TGTGCCAGCAGCCTAGACAGGGTCAACGAGCAGTACTTC.

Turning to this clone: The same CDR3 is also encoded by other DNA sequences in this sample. The DNA for the CDR3 is TGCAGTGCTAGCAGAACAGATACGCAGTATTTT. Encoded protein: CSASRTDTQYF. The chain employs TRBV20-1 and TRBJ2-3; D call uncertain. Trimming took off 3 bases at V and 3 bases at J, with 4 bases between the two ends. Germline loops: CDR1 DFQATT, CDR2 SNEGSKA (reference sequence). The CDR3 is 11 amino acids.

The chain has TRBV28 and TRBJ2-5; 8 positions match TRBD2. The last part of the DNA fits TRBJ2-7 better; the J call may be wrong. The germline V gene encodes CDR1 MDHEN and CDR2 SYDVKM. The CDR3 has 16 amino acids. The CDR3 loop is CASSLREIAGRGEQYF. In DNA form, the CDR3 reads TGTGCCAGCAGTTTAAGGGAAATAGCGGGAAGGGGCGAGCAGTACTTC.

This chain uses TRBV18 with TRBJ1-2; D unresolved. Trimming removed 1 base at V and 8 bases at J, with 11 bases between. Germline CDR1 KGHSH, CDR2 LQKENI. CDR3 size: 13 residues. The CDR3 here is CASSPRSASGYTF. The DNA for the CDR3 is TGTGCCAGCTCACCACGGAGCGCCTCCGGCTACACCTTC.

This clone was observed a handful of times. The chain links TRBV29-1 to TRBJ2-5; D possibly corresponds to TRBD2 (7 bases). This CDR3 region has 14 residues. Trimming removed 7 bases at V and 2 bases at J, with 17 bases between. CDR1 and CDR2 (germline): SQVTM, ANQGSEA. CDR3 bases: TGCAGCGCGAGCGGGACATTTACTCAAGAGACCCAGTACTTC. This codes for CSASGTFTQETQYF.

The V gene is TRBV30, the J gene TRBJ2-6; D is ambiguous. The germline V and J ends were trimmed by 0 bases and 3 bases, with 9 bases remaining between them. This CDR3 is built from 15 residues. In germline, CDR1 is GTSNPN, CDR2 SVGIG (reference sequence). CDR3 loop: CAWSVTRSGANVLTF. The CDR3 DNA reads TGTGCCTGGAGTGTTACAAGGAGTGGGGCCAACGTCCTGACTTTC.

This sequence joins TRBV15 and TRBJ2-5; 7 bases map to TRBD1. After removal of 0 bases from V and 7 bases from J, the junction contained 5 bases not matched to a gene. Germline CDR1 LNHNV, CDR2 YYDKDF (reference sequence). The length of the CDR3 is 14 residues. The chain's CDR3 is CATSRDLAGGTQYF. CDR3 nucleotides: TGTGCCACCAGCAGAGATCTGGCAGGGGGGACCCAGTACTTC. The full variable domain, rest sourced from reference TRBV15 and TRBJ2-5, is DAMVIQNPRYQVTQFGKPVTLSCSQTLNHNVMYWYQQKSSQAPKLLFHYYDKDFNNEADTPDNFQSRRPNTSFCFLDIRSPGLGDTAMYLCATSRDLAGGTQYFGPGTRLLVL.

CDR3 sequence: CAWSLSTGIYEQYF. The CDR3 nucleotides are TGTGCCTGGAGTCTTTCGACAGGGATTTACGAGCAGTACTTC. V usage is TRBV30 and J usage is TRBJ2-7; 7 positions agree with TRBD1. The germline gives CDR1 GTSNPN, CDR2 SVGIG (reference sequence). This CDR3 is built from 14 residues. The trim removed 2 bases at V and 4 bases at J, leaving 8 bases unmatched.

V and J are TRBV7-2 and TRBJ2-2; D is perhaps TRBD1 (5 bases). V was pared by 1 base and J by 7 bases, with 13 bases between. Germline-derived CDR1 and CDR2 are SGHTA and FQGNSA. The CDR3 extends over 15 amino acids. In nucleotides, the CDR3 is TGTGCCAGCAGCTTAGACGGCAGGGTAGGCGGGGAGCTGTTTTTT. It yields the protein CASSLDGRVGGELFF.

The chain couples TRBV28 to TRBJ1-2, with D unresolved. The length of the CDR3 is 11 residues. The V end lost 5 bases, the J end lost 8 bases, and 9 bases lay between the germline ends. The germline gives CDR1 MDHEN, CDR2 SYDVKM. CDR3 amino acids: CASSLGRGYTF. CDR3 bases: TGTGCCAGCAGTCTCGGACGCGGCTACACCTTC.

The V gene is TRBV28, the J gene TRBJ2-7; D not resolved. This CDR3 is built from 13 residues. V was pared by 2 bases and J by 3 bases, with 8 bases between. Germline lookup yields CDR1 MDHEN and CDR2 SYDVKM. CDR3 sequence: CASSLMSLYEQYF. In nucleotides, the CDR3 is TGTGCCAGCAGTTTAATGTCCCTCTACGAGCAGTACTTC.

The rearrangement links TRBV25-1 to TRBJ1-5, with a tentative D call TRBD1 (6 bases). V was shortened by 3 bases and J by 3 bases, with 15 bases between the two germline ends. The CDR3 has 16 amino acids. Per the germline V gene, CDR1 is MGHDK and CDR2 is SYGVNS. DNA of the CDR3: TGTGCCAGCAGTGATGTCACCAGGGGTTTCAATCAGCCCCAGCATTTT. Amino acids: CASSDVTRGFNQPQHF.

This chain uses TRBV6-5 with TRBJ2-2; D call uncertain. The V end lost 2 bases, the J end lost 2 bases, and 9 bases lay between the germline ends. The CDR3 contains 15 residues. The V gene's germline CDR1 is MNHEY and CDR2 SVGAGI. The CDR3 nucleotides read TGTGCCAGCAGTTACGGCAGGTTCAACACCGGGGAGCTGTTTTTT. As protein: CASSYGRFNTGELFF.

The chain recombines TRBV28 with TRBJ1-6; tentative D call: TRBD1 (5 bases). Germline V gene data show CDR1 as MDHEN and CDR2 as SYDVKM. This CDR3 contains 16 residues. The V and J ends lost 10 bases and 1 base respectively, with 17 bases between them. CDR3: CATGTGVGSYNSPLHF. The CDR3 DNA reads TGTGCCACCGGGACTGGAGTCGGGTCCTATAATTCACCCCTCCACTTT.

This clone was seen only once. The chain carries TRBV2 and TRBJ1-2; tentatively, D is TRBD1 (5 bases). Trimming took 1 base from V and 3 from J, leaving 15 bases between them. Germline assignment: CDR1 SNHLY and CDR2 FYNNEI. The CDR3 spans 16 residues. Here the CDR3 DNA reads TGTGCCAGCAGTGAAGGTCTGCAGGGTGGGTACTATGGCTACACCTTC. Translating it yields CASSEGLQGGYYGYTF. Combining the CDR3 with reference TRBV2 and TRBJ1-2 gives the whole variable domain EPEVTQTPSHQVTQMGQEVILRCVPISNHLYFYWYRQILGQKVEFLVSFYNNEISEKSEIFDDQFSVERPDGSNFTLKIRSTKLEDSAMYFCASSEGLQGGYYGYTFGSGTRLTVV.

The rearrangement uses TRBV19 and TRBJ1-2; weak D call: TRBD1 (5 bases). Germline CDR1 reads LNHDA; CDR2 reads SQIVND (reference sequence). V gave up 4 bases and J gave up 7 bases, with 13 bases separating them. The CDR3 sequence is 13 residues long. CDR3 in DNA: TGTGCCAGTAGTAGCCGGGGCCGTCGTGGCTACACCTTC. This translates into CASSSRGRRGYTF.

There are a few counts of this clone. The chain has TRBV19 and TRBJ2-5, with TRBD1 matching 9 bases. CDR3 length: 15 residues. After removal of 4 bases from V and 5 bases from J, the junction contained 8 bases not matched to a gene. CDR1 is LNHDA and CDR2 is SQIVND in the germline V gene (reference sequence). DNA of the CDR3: TGTGCCAGTAGTACCATGACAGGGGGTAGCGAGACCCAGTACTTC. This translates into CASSTMTGGSETQYF.

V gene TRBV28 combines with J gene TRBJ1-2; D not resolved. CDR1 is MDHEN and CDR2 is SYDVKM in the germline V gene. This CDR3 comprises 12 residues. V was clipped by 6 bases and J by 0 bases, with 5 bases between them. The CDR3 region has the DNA TGTGCCAGCAGATCCACTAACTATGGCTACACCTTC. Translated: CASRSTNYGYTF.

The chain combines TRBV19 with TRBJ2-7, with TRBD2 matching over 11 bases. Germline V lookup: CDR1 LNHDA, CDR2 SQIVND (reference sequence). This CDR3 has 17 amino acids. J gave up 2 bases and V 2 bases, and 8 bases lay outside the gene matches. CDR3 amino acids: CASSIKRRLAGTYEQYF. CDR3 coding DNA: TGTGCCAGTAGTATAAAGCGAAGACTAGCGGGAACCTACGAGCAGTACTTC.

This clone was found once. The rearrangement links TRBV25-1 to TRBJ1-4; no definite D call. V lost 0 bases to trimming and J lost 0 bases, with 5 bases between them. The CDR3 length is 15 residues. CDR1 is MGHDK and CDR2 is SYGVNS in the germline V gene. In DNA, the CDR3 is TGTGCCAGCAGTGAATACACCTCAACTAATGAAAAACTGTTTTTT. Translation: CASSEYTSTNEKLFF.

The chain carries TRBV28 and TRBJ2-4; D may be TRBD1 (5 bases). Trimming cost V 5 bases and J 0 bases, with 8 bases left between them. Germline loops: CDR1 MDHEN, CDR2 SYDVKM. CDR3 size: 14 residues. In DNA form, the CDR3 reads TGTGCCAGCAGTAAACAGGTAGCCAAAAACATTCAGTACTTC. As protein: CASSKQVAKNIQYF.

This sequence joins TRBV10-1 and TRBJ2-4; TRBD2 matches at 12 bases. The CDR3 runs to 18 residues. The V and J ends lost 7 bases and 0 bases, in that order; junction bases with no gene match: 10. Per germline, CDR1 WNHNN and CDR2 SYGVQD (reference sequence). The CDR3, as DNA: TGCGCCAGCAATCTTACTAGCGGGAGGTTACTAGCCAAAAACATTCAGTACTTC. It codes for CASNLTSGRLLAKNIQYF.

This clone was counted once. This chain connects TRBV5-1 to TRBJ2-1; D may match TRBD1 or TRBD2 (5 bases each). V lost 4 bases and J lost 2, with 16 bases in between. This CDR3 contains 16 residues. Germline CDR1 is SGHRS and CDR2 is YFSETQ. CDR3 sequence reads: CASSPSPLGAYNEQFF. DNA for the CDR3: TGCGCCAGCAGCCCGTCCCCCCTGGGGGCCTACAATGAGCAGTTCTTC.

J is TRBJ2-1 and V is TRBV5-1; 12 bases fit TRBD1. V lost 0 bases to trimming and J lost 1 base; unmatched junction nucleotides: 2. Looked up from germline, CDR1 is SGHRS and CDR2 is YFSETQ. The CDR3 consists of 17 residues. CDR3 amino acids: CASSLEGQGASYNEQFF. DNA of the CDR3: TGCGCCAGCAGCTTGGAGGGACAGGGGGCGTCCTACAATGAGCAGTTCTTC.